Following are 29 T cell receptor beta chains from one sample sequenced in a study of radiotherapy plus CTLA-4 blockade in lung cancer. Repertoires were generated with immunoSEQ multiplex PCR, while TCRdb's copy carries only in-frame clones and drops some. The table shows more than 75,000 clones, with about four fifths occurring only once. Sequencing used peripheral blood, obtained from a patient treated with radiotherapy plus ipilimumab. All receptors come from a human donor with non-small cell lung cancer who had a partial response to radiotherapy plus ipilimumab. Some clones in this sample may be carry-over from other donors' samples.

This chain connects TRBV9 to TRBJ1-5; tentatively, D is TRBD1 (6 bases). In germline, CDR1 is SGDLS, CDR2 YYNGEE. The CDR3 is 15 amino acids. With 2 bases removed from V and 6 bases from J, the gap between germline ends came to 15 bases. The CDR3 region has the DNA TGTGCCAGCAGCGTGGACCCGGACAGTGCTCAGCCCCAGCATTTT. This gives the protein CASSVDPDSAQPQHF.

This chain joins TRBV7-2 and TRBJ1-2; possibly TRBD1 for D (5 bases). Per germline, CDR1 SGHTA and CDR2 FQGNSA. The CDR3 consists of 14 residues. Trimming took 0 bases from V and 4 from J, leaving 9 bases between them. The CDR3 DNA is TGTGCCAGCAGCTTAGCGGGGGGGGGCTATGGCTACACCTTC. It specifies CASSLAGGGYGYTF. The complete variable domain, with remaining parts taken from reference TRBV7-2 and TRBJ1-2, reads GAGVSQSPSNKVTEKGKDVELRCDPISGHTALYWYRQSLGQGLEFLIYFQGNSAPDKSGLPSDRFSAERTGGSVSTLTIQRTQQEDSAVYLCASSLAGGGYGYTFGSGTRLTVV.

The CDR3 is CSVEGSSTDTQYF. The CDR3 DNA follows: TGCAGCGTTGAAGGGAGTAGCACAGATACGCAGTATTTT. V and J are TRBV29-1 and TRBJ2-3; D gene ambiguous. CDR3 length: 13 amino acids. The V end lost 1 base, the J end lost 0 bases, and 5 bases lay between the germline ends. Germline V gene data show CDR1 as SQVTM and CDR2 as ANQGSEA.

Of note for this clone: The sample holds other DNA sequences that translate to the same CDR3. This chain links TRBV18 with TRBJ1-5; D not resolved. Trimming stripped 5 bases from V and 0 bases from J, with 11 bases between. This CDR3 comprises 15 residues. From germline, CDR1 is KGHSH and CDR2 LQKENI. Here the CDR3 reads CASSSFADSNQPQHF. DNA for the CDR3: TGTGCCAGCTCATCTTTTGCGGATAGCAATCAGCCCCAGCATTTT.

This clone was counted between two and nine times. The V and J genes are TRBV2 and TRBJ2-5, with 7 bases matching TRBD1. The CDR3 sequence is 14 residues long. CDR1 is SNHLY, CDR2 FYNNEI, per germline. J was trimmed by 9 bases and V by 10 bases; bases with no gene match: 17. The CDR3 nucleotides are TGTGCCACCCGGCGGACAGGCCTCCCATTGGCCCAGTACTTC. Its translation is CATRRTGLPLAQYF.

The gene calls are TRBV27 and TRBJ2-1; 13 bases match TRBD2. Germline V gene sequence: CDR1 MNHEY, CDR2 SMNVEV (reference sequence). The ends lost 5 bases at V and 4 bases at J; junction bases unmatched: 8. This CDR3 is 17 amino acids long. Here the CDR3 reads CASSLMTSGRRYNEQFF. DNA for the CDR3: TGTGCCAGCAGTCTGATGACTAGCGGGAGGAGGTACAATGAGCAGTTCTTC.

DNA of the CDR3: TGTGCCAGCAGCGTAGCGGGGTTAACCTACAATGAGCAGTTCTTC. Residues: CASSVAGLTYNEQFF. V is TRBV9 and J is TRBJ2-1; possibly TRBD2 for D (5 bases). The V end was cut by 0 bases, the J end by 2 bases, with 9 bases between. Germline CDR1 reads SGDLS; CDR2 reads YYNGEE. CDR3 length equals 15 residues.

The sample holds a few counts of this clone. The chain couples TRBV4-1 to TRBJ1-5; weak D call: TRBD1 (5 bases). CDR1 and CDR2 (germline): MGHRA, YSYEKL. The CDR3 runs 14 residues. Trimming stripped 1 base from V and 7 bases from J, with 11 bases between. The CDR3 DNA sequence: TGCGCCAGCAGCCAAGTGGATCAGGGACAGCCCCAGCATTTT. This gives the protein CASSQVDQGQPQHF.

V and J are TRBV13 and TRBJ1-6; D call uncertain. V was cut by 1 base and J by 16 bases, with 14 bases left in between. The CDR3 spans 13 residues. Germline CDR1 and CDR2: PRHDT and FYEKMQ (reference sequence). The CDR3 region has the DNA TGTGCCAGCAGCTTAGTTGGTATGCGGAAACTCCACTTT. It specifies CASSLVGMRKLHF.

As to this clone: Other DNA sequences in the same sample also yield this CDR3. The V call is TRBV6-5, the J call TRBJ2-4, with D possibly being TRBD2 (6 bases). CDR3 length: 15 amino acids. The germline gives CDR1 MNHEY, CDR2 SVGAGI. The V end was cut by 0 bases, the J end by 1 base, with 7 bases between. The DNA for the CDR3 is TGTGCCAGCAGTTACTCTCGGGGGGCCAAAAACATTCAGTACTTC. Translated: CASSYSRGAKNIQYF.

J is TRBJ1-2 and V is TRBV5-1; 7 bases match TRBD1. The CDR3 runs to 15 residues. Germline V gene lookup returns CDR1 SGHRS and CDR2 YFSETQ. With V trimmed by 3 bases and J by 8 bases, 13 bases remained unmatched. The CDR3 DNA sequence: TGCGCCAGCAGCTCAACCGGGACAGCGGACCGAGGCTACACCTTC. Translating it yields CASSSTGTADRGYTF.

This chain connects TRBV5-5 to TRBJ2-4; weak D call: TRBD1 (6 bases). This CDR3 is built from 14 residues. CDR1 is SGHKS and CDR2 is YYEKEE in the germline V gene (reference sequence). Trimming took 4 bases from V and 8 from J, leaving 16 bases between them. The CDR3 protein is CASSTLMGADIQYF. In nucleotides, the CDR3 is TGTGCCAGCAGCACGTTGATGGGGGCCGACATTCAGTACTTC.

V gene TRBV9 combines with J gene TRBJ2-5, with 10 bases that match TRBD2. Gene TRBJ2-7 matches the end of the DNA better, so the J call may be wrong. This CDR3 contains 15 residues. Germline assignment: CDR1 SGDLS and CDR2 YYNGEE. The CDR3, as DNA: TGTGCCAGCAGCGTAGAAACTAGCGGGGTCTCCGAGCAGTACTTC. Its protein product is CASSVETSGVSEQYF.

The V and J genes are TRBV7-2 and TRBJ2-7; 10 bases align to TRBD2. CDR3 length: 14 amino acids. V dropped 7 bases and J dropped 7; count of bases not matched to a gene: 10. Germline lookup yields CDR1 SGHTA and CDR2 FQGNSA. CDR3 sequence: CASTGLAVSKEQYF. CDR3 DNA sequence: TGTGCCAGCACCGGACTAGCGGTTTCCAAGGAGCAGTACTTC.

The genes are TRBV4-2 and TRBJ1-1, with D maybe TRBD1 (5 bases). The V gene's germline CDR1 is LGHNA and CDR2 YNFKEQ. The CDR3 is made up of 16 amino acids. V lost 4 bases and J lost 3, with 18 bases in between. The CDR3, as DNA: TGTGCCAGCAGCCCCCTAGGGGTCGGAACATACACTGAAGCTTTCTTT. Protein sequence: CASSPLGVGTYTEAFF.

V is TRBV5-5 and J is TRBJ1-1; D is perhaps TRBD1 (5 bases). V dropped 1 base and J dropped 6 bases, with 16 bases sitting between them. Per germline, CDR1 SGHKS and CDR2 YYEKEE (reference sequence). This CDR3 region has 15 residues. DNA for the CDR3: TGTGCCAGCAGCTTGAGGGCAGGGAGGGGCCCTGAAGCTTTCTTT. Translated: CASSLRAGRGPEAFF.

As regards this clone: A single base separates this from a much larger clone, so it may be a read error. Other DNA sequences from this sample encode an identical CDR3 as well. V is TRBV4-1 and J is TRBJ2-5; 7 bases align to TRBD1. From germline, CDR1 is MGHRA and CDR2 YSYEKL. The CDR3 is made up of 16 amino acids. Losses at the gene ends were 0 bases for V and 3 bases for J; bases not matched to a gene: 7. Written as DNA, the CDR3 is TGCGCCAGCAGCCAAGATTGGAACAGGGGAAAAGAGACCCAGTACTTC. It yields the protein CASSQDWNRGKETQYF.

Only one count was recorded for this clone. The chain couples TRBV28 to TRBJ2-7, with a possible D match to TRBD1 (5 bases). Trimming took 7 bases from V and 1 from J, leaving 5 bases between them. There are 11 residues in the CDR3. Germline lookup yields CDR1 MDHEN and CDR2 SYDVKM. CDR3 loop: CASKGSYEQYF. The CDR3 DNA follows: TGTGCCAGCAAGGGGTCCTACGAGCAGTACTTC.

This clone was detected only once. This rearrangement joins TRBV5-4 to TRBJ2-2; weak D call: TRBD1 (6 bases). Between the trimmed V and J ends, which lost 0 bases and 7 bases, there was a span of 10 bases. This CDR3 has 14 amino acids. CDR1 and CDR2 (germline): SGHNT, YYREEE (reference sequence). CDR3 amino acids: CASSLVGGIGELFF. DNA for the CDR3: TGTGCCAGCAGCTTGGTAGGGGGAATCGGGGAGCTGTTTTTT.

Worth noting for this clone: At one boundary the junction diverges from the germline segment, which might be a read error. The V call is TRBV19, the J call TRBJ2-7; weak D call: TRBD2 (5 bases). CDR3 size: 14 residues. Germline CDR1 reads LNHDA; CDR2 reads SQIVND (reference sequence). The DNA of the CDR3 is TGTGCCAGTAGTTCGGACCTGTGGACGGAGGAGGTGGACTTC. It yields the protein CASSSDLWTEEVDF. Combining the CDR3 with reference TRBV19 and TRBJ2-7 gives the whole variable domain DGGITQSPKYLFRKEGQNVTLSCEQNLNHDAMYWYRQDPGQGLRLIYYSQIVNDFQKGDIAEGYSVSREKKESFPLTVTSAQKNPTAFYLCASSSDLWTEEVDFGPGTRLTVT.

This rearrangement joins TRBV19 to TRBJ1-5, with 9 nucleotides matching TRBD1. The CDR3 consists of 16 residues. CDR1 and CDR2 (germline): LNHDA, SQIVND (reference sequence). The CDR3 region has the DNA TGTCGAGAACGGGACAGGGTGGTAGAAAGCAATCAGCCCCAGCATTTT. This sequence encodes CRERDRVVESNQPQHF.

This chain links TRBV11-3 with TRBJ2-7; TRBD1 matches at 9 bases. V shed 5 bases, J shed 0 bases, and the junction held 5 bases outside the gene matches. Germline assignment: CDR1 SGHNT and CDR2 YENEEA. The CDR3 has 15 amino acids. The CDR3 loop is CASSTGTGSSYEQYF. The CDR3 DNA reads TGTGCCAGCAGCACCGGGACAGGGAGCTCCTACGAGCAGTACTTC.

CDR3 nucleotide sequence: TGCGCCAGCAGCTTGGCTAGCGACGGAACCGGGGAGCTGTTTTTT. This translates into CASSLASDGTGELFF. This rearrangement joins TRBV5-1 to TRBJ2-2; TRBD2 might be the D (6 bases). CDR3 size: 15 residues. The germline gives CDR1 SGHRS, CDR2 YFSETQ. V lost 0 bases and J 5 bases, leaving 11 bases between the germline ends. The full variable domain, rest sourced from reference TRBV5-1 and TRBJ2-2, is KAGVTQTPRYLIKTRGQQVTLSCSPISGHRSVSWYQQTPGQGLQFLFEYFSETQRNKGNFPGRFSGRQFSNSRSEMNVSTLELGDSALYLCASSLASDGTGELFFGEGSRLTVL.

This chain uses TRBV6-1 with TRBJ1-4, with a tentative D call TRBD1 (6 bases). The CDR3 spans 18 residues. Germline V lookup: CDR1 MNHNS, CDR2 SASEGT. V shed 2 bases and J shed 4 bases, with 20 bases lying between them. The CDR3 region has the DNA TGTGCCAGCAGTGAAAGAGGTCGGGGGGGGGCTAATAATGAAAAACTGTTTTTT. Amino acids: CASSERGRGGANNEKLFF.

The J gene is TRBJ1-6, the V gene TRBV2; TRBD1 is a possible D gene (6 bases). CDR1 and CDR2 from the germline V gene are SNHLY and FYNNEI. The CDR3 runs 15 residues. V lost 6 bases and J 0 bases, leaving 9 bases between the germline ends. The CDR3 DNA follows: TGTGCCAGCAGACAGGGATACTCCTATAATTCACCCCTCCACTTT. Translating it yields CASRQGYSYNSPLHF.

The DNA for the CDR3 is TGTGCCAGCAGCTTAAGGGCGGGGGGGCCCGGCACCGGGGAGCTGTTTTTT. Translating gives CASSLRAGGPGTGELFF. V is TRBV7-3 and J is TRBJ2-2; 9 bases match TRBD2. V lost 1 base, J lost 4 bases, and 7 bases stayed unmatched. CDR3 length: 17 residues. Germline values: CDR1 SGHTA, CDR2 FQGTGA.

The table lists this clone with a few counts. The chain couples TRBV6-1 to TRBJ1-5, with 8 positions matching TRBD1. J was trimmed by 5 bases and V by 6 bases; bases with no gene match: 9. Germline values: CDR1 MNHNS, CDR2 SASEGT. CDR3 length: 15 residues. The CDR3 loop reads CASRENRGDYQPQHF. CDR3 coding DNA: TGTGCCAGCAGGGAGAACAGGGGGGATTATCAGCCCCAGCATTTT.

CDR3 region: CASSLETDSNQPQHF. The CDR3 bases are TGTGCCAGCAGCTTAGAGACAGATAGCAATCAGCCCCAGCATTTT. The chain employs TRBV7-9 and TRBJ1-5; D is possibly TRBD1 (5 bases). With 1 base removed from V and 0 bases from J, the gap between germline ends came to 7 bases. The V gene's germline CDR1 is SEHNR and CDR2 FQNEAQ (reference sequence). The CDR3 spans 15 residues.

This chain connects TRBV5-1 to TRBJ2-1; 13 nucleotides line up with TRBD2. CDR3 length: 16 residues. The trim removed 4 bases at V and 4 bases at J, leaving 5 bases unmatched. CDR1 and CDR2 from the germline V gene are SGHRS and YFSETQ. The CDR3 loop reads CASSDTLAGGYNEQFF. The CDR3 DNA reads TGCGCCAGCAGCGACACACTAGCGGGGGGGTACAATGAGCAGTTCTTC.